Listed below are T cell receptor beta chains from one sample, sequenced in a study of blood T cell repertoires in COVID-19. Produced via immunoSEQ multiplex PCR; TCRdb's table is partial and in-frame only. This table has 150,000 to 200,000 clones, 80% appearing once. The sample was PBMCs or T cells enriched from blood (not recorded which). Source of these receptors: a man aged 60 to 75 who had been exposed to COVID-19. The CDR3 runs from the conserved cysteine through the conserved F or W. The order of the fields is J gene, clone size, V gene, D gene, CDR3 DNA, CDR3 protein. D genes are given only for firm matches. Size is stated for part of the rows, as once, few or many counts, or as a class when the clone is expanded.

>TRBJ2-5|NA|TRBV9|TRBD1
TGTGCCAGCAGCTGGGGACAGGGGGCCCAAGAGACCCAGTACTTC
CASSWGQGAQETQYF
>TRBJ1-2|NA|TRBV4-2|NA
TGTGCCAGCAGCCAAGATATGACAGAGTATGGCTACACCTTC
CASSQDMTEYGYTF
>TRBJ2-3|NA|TRBV6-1|TRBD2
TGTGCCAGCAGTGAAGCCCTAGCGGGCACAGATACGCAGTATTTT
CASSEALAGTDTQYF
>TRBJ2-3|NA|TRBV19|TRBD2
TGTGCCAGTAGTATCCCAGCGGGAGCCTCAGATACGCAGTATTTT
CASSIPAGASDTQYF
>TRBJ1-1|NA|TRBV19|NA
TGTGCCGCCACGGGTGCCCCGGGAGCTTTCTTT
CAATGAPGAFF
>TRBJ2-2|NA|TRBV2|TRBD1
TGTGCCAGCGGGGAAGGGACAGGGTCCGGGGAGCTGTTTTTT
CASGEGTGSGELFF
>TRBJ2-1|NA|TRBV5-1|TRBD2
TGCGCCAGCAGCCCTAGACTAGCGGGAGCATTTTTCAATGAGCAGTTCTTC
CASSPRLAGAFFNEQFF
>TRBJ2-1|few|TRBV2|TRBD2
TGTGCCAGCAGTGATCGGGGGACTAGCGGGGGCTACAATGAGCAGTTCTTC
CASSDRGTSGGYNEQFF
>TRBJ2-7|NA|TRBV5-4|TRBD2
TGTGCCAGCACCAAGGGTGGTGGCGGGAGCCACTCCTACGAGCAGTACTTC
CASTKGGGGSHSYEQYF
>TRBJ1-2|NA|TRBV28|TRBD1
TGTGCCAGCAGGGCCGGGACAGGGGAAATGGGCTACACCTTC
CASRAGTGEMGYTF
>TRBJ1-2|NA|TRBV19|TRBD1
TGTGCCAGTAGTATCGGGACAGGGGTTGGTGGCTACACCTTC
CASSIGTGVGGYTF
>TRBJ2-2|NA|TRBV2|TRBD2
TGTGCCACCCAAGGACTAGCGGGAGTTGCCGGGGAGCTGTTTTTT
CATQGLAGVAGELFF
>TRBJ2-1|once|TRBV6-5|NA
TGTGCCAGCAGTCGGGACTTCTACAATGAGCAGTTCTTC
CASSRDFYNEQFF
>TRBJ1-1|NA|TRBV9|NA
TGTGCCAGCAGCGTAGTCAGTCTTGGTGAAGCTTTCTTT
CASSVVSLGEAFF
>TRBJ2-1|NA|TRBV11-2|NA
TGTGCCAGCAGCTTAGATGGCGGGCCCCACAATGAGCAGTTCTTC
CASSLDGGPHNEQFF
>TRBJ2-2|once|TRBV4-1|NA
TGCGCCAGCAGCCAAGTCTACTCCGGGGAGCTGTTTTTT
CASSQVYSGELFF
>TRBJ2-1|NA|TRBV7-2|TRBD2
TGTGCCAGCAGCCTACCCGGGAGGGGCCACAATGAGCAGTTCTTC
CASSLPGRGHNEQFF
>TRBJ2-7|NA|TRBV30|TRBD2
TGTGCCTGGAGTAGGCGGGGAGGGCCGGGGGAGCAGTACTTC
CAWSRRGGPGEQYF
>TRBJ1-2|NA|TRBV2|NA
NA
CASRNKLVGTGSLF
>TRBJ2-2|NA|TRBV11-2|TRBD2
TGTGCCAGTACAGTACTAGCGGAGATGAACACCGGGGAGCTGTTTTTT
CASTVLAEMNTGELFF
>TRBJ1-5|NA|TRBV24-1|TRBD1
TGTGCCACCAGTGAGACCACAGGGGGCGTTCAGCCCCAGCATTTT
CATSETTGGVQPQHF
>TRBJ2-5|once|TRBV19|TRBD2
TGTGCCAGTAGTATAGACGGGACTAGCGGGAGGGTTGGAGGAGAGACCCAGTACTTC
CASSIDGTSGRVGGETQYF
>TRBJ2-3|NA|TRBV3-1/TRBV3-2|NA
TGTGCCAGCAGCCAAGGAGACAGGATCCGCGGAGATACGCAGTATTTT
CASSQGDRIRGDTQYF
>TRBJ1-3|few|TRBV6-5|NA
TGTGCCAGCAGTTCTCTTTCCCAGGGTGCTGGAAACACCATATATTTT
CASSSLSQGAGNTIYF
>TRBJ2-1|NA|TRBV5-1|TRBD2
TGCGCCAGCAGCAGCCCGGGACTAGCGGGAGACAATGAGCAGTTCTTC
CASSSPGLAGDNEQFF
>TRBJ1-1|NA|TRBV11-3|TRBD1
TGTGCCAGCAGCGTAGGACAGGGGGAGGCTGAAGCTTTCTTT
CASSVGQGEAEAFF
>TRBJ2-7|few|TRBV5-1|NA
TGCGCCAGCAGCCCGGCCAGCGGACGTACATACGAGCAGTACTTC
CASSPASGRTYEQYF
>TRBJ1-2|NA|TRBV11-3|NA
TGTGCCAGCAGCTCCAGGGGCAACTATGGCTACACCTTC
CASSSRGNYGYTF
>TRBJ2-5|NA|TRBV18|NA
TGTGCCAGCTCTGCCCTGGCAGACCAAGAGACCCAGTACTTC
CASSALADQETQYF
>TRBJ1-5|NA|TRBV4-2|NA
TGTGCCAGCAGCCAGACAACAGGGTACAATCAGCCCCAGCATTTT
CASSQTTGYNQPQHF
>TRBJ1-4|NA|TRBV5-1|NA
TGCGCCAGCAGCTTGCGCACAGGTGAAAATGAAAAACTGTTTTTT
CASSLRTGENEKLFF
>TRBJ2-7|NA|TRBV27|TRBD2
TGTGCCAGCAGTCTTTCGACTAGCGGGAATTACGAGCAGTACTTC
CASSLSTSGNYEQYF
>TRBJ2-2|NA|TRBV7-9|TRBD1
TGTGCCAGCAGCACGGACAGGCTCACCGGGGAGCTGTTTTTT
CASSTDRLTGELFF
>TRBJ1-3|NA|TRBV2|NA
TGTGCCAGCAGGGCAGGGACATTCTCTGGAAACACCATATATTTT
CASRAGTFSGNTIYF
>TRBJ1-2|NA|TRBV7-2|NA
TGTGCCAGCAGCTTAGACAGCTATGGCTACACCTTC
CASSLDSYGYTF
>TRBJ2-3|NA|TRBV5-1|NA
TGCGCCAGCAGCCCCCCACTGACAGATTACACAGATACGCAGTATTTT
CASSPPLTDYTDTQYF
>TRBJ2-2|NA|TRBV7-9|TRBD2
TGTGCCAGCAGCCTGGGACTAGCGGGACGCACCGGGGAGCTGTTTTTT
CASSLGLAGRTGELFF
>TRBJ1-5|NA|TRBV30|NA
TGTGCCTGGGACAGAAATAGCAATCAGCCCCAGCATTTT
CAWDRNSNQPQHF
>TRBJ1-6|NA|TRBV27|NA
TGTGCCAGCAGTTCTTCTTCCGGGAGCCTCTATTCACCCCTCCACTTT
CASSSSSGSLYSPLHF
>TRBJ1-6|NA|TRBV7-2|TRBD1
TGTGCCAGCAGCATGCGGACAGGGCCCTCTTCACCCCTCCACTTT
CASSMRTGPSSPLHF
>TRBJ1-2|NA|TRBV19|NA
TGTGCCAGTAGTATAGGCCCAGGGGATAACTATGGCTACACCTTC
CASSIGPGDNYGYTF
>TRBJ2-1|NA|TRBV11-1|TRBD2
TGTGCCAGCAGCCCCCTGCTAGCGGGAACCTTACATGAGCAGTTCTTC
CASSPLLAGTLHEQFF
>TRBJ1-2|NA|TRBV27|TRBD1
TGTGCCAGCAGCGTGACAGGGGGCTATGGCTACACCTTC
CASSVTGGYGYTF
>TRBJ2-3|NA|TRBV5-4|NA
TGTGCCAGCCAAGACTACAGCACAGATACGCAGTATTTT
CASQDYSTDTQYF
>TRBJ2-2|NA|TRBV19|NA
TGTGCCAGTGGTGGTAGCGGATACACCGGGGAGCTGTTTTTT
CASGGSGYTGELFF
>TRBJ2-7|NA|TRBV7-9|NA
TGTGCCAGCAGCACGCATACAGGGCGACTCTCCTACGAGCAGTACTTC
CASSTHTGRLSYEQYF
>TRBJ2-2|NA|TRBV7-9|TRBD1
TGTGCCAGCAGCCCCCGACAGGGAATCACCGGGGAGCTGTTTTTT
CASSPRQGITGELFF
>TRBJ1-4|NA|TRBV15|NA
TGTGCCACCAGCAGAGAACTACGGGGGGGTGAAAAACTGTTTTTT
CATSRELRGGEKLFF
>TRBJ1-2|NA|TRBV9|NA
TGTGCCAGCAGCGAACACCCTGGCAACTATGGCTACACCTTC
CASSEHPGNYGYTF
>TRBJ2-7|NA|TRBV21-1|NA
TGTGCCAGCAGCAAACAATTACAGGGCGAGCAGTACTTC
CASSKQLQGEQYF
>TRBJ1-2|NA|TRBV6-5|TRBD1
TGTGCCAGCAGTTACCTCGCCGACAGGGGCAATGGCTACACCTTC
CASSYLADRGNGYTF
>TRBJ2-7|once|TRBV21-1|NA
TGTGCCAGCAGCAACTCCGGTAGCGGATTTTTCTCCTACGAGCAGTACTTC
CASSNSGSGFFSYEQYF
>TRBJ2-5|NA|TRBV11-3|TRBD2
TGTGCCAGCAGCTCAGGACTAGCCAGAGAGACCCAGTACTTC
CASSSGLARETQYF